Listed here is a single T cell receptor beta chain. The length of the CDR3 is 17 residues. Per germline, CDR1 SNHLY and CDR2 FYNNEI. V lost 6 bases, J lost 3 bases, and 17 bases stayed unmatched. As for time point: pre-treatment sample, taken before nivolumab and TIL therapy. The data stem from a study of TIL therapy for anti-PD-1-resistant metastatic lung cancer. For the study at large: Median patient age was about 55, ranging about 35-80 years.

The libraries were made with immunoSEQ v3. The data were produced by immunoSEQ multiplex PCR, yet TCRdb's version contains in-frame clones alone and is incomplete. The table shows about 12,000 clones, with approximately 80% occurring only once. The J gene is TRBJ2-7, the V gene TRBV2; 7 nucleotides match TRBD1. This receptor was obtained from a person aged 25-85 years with non-small cell lung cancer. The specimen comprised blood, sampled at baseline. CDR3 DNA: TGTGCCAGCAGCGAAAAGGGACAGACGACTTACGGCTACGAGCAGTACTTC. It translates to CASSEKGQTTYGYEQYF.